This T cell receptor (beta chain) was observed in a study of shared clonotypes between healthy human individuals (TCRdb year 2020). With respect to the entire study: Three men and a couple of women, aged 18 to 49 years, made up the cohort. For each donor, three plates each were used for CD4 naive and CD4 memory, two plates were used for CD8 naive, and one plate was used for CD8 memory. The study deeply sequenced blood TCR repertoires of about 5 healthy adults to estimate repertoire size and the extent of clonotype sharing between individuals. Libraries were prepared and TCR repertoires were sequenced by different laboratories using diverse techniques, in order to increase sequencing depth and limit assay-specific biases. Leukapheresis yielded between about 0.85 and 10 billion PBMCs per donor.

Using the deep immunoSEQ assay, TCR CDR3 regions were amplified from genomic DNA by multiplex PCR. For each cell subset, the extracted genomic DNA was distributed evenly across all wells of several immunoSEQ 96-well plates, and each plate served as one replicate. Each replicate PCR for sorted subsets received around 210 ng genomic DNA, equal to 28,000 or so T cell genomes. The purified libraries were quantified using a Qubit 3.0 fluorometer, sized with a Bioanalyzer 2100, and then quantified again using the KAPA Library Quantification kit. Each immunoSEQ 96-well plate was sequenced on its own single-read 150-cycle Illumina NextSeq 550 flow cell. Regarding the original processing steps: The immunoSEQ output contained only junctional sequences without quality scores, so filtering could not match that applied to full-length reads. To assign V/J genes and CDR3, sequences were annotated using PyIR, a Python wrapper for IgBLAST v1.9, with IMGT germline references. Any read was removed if the V/J assignment was weak (E-value above 1e-6), the CDR3 was missing, or the read contained stop codons, out-of-frame junctions, or ambiguous translated residues. A V3J clonotype was defined by an identical inferred V gene, J gene, and CDR3 amino acid sequence. The percentage overlap between two repertoires was calculated by dividing the number of shared unique clonotypes by the size of the smaller repertoire. Richness of each repertoire was evaluated using RTK rarefaction, the Chao1 estimator, and Recon v2.1 estimates of unobserved clonotypes. Generation probabilities for all TCRbeta clonotypes obtained by the gDNA method from several donors were computed using OLGA. TCRdb holds this immuneACCESS table with in-frame rearrangements only. Some clones are missing; in checked studies, unresolved V genes explain under half, and the rest has no known cause. V, J and clone size derive from that table, while D and trimming were established from the DNA sequence. For this sample there are around 990,000 clones; 70% to 80% appear just once. Together, the top ten hold approximately 0.95% of the sample.

Findings and caveats that apply to the study as a whole: Sharing across several donors was observed for about 4.8% of naive CD4, under 4% of naive CD8, over 2% of memory CD4, and about 0.4% of memory CD8 clonotypes. Sampling was restricted to blood, and TCR repertoires in tissue are likely to differ from TCR repertoires in blood. Based on pairwise subsampling, the degree of clonotype sharing among donors was expected to be affected by sequencing depth. Larger estimated clonotype richness was generally found for naive subsets than for memory subsets. Higher generation probabilities were observed for clonotypes shared by all four sorted-subset donors than for non-shared clonotypes. The genetic and exposure-history diversity represented was limited by the small number of donors. Incomplete sequencing was indicated by rarefaction of sorted-subset datasets, despite the large sequencing depth.

The junction shows trimming of 1 base on V and 7 bases on J, plus 16 bases between the germline ends. The CDR3, cysteine through phenylalanine, is 15 amino acids long. Only the CDR3 region is kept as DNA, spanning 45 bases read in frame from base 1. Per the germline V gene (reference sequence), LNHNV is the CDR1 and YYDKDF is the CDR2. Of note for this clone: It has no known antigen specificity. Per-base quality was not reported, and no clone a single base away is much larger than it.

The donors were healthy, HIV-negative adults who had no recently reported acute infections or vaccinations. Only Caucasian adults living in Nashville, Tennessee, USA were represented among the donors. CD4+ T cells were enriched through magnetic negative selection, after which naive cells were positively selected on CD45RA and the remaining negative fraction served as the memory subset. Blood was collected by leukapheresis, and PBMCs were isolated by Ficoll-Histopaque density gradient centrifugation and then cryopreserved in liquid nitrogen vapor phase. Analytical flow cytometry was used to check the purity and quantity of every magnetically sorted T cell population. Genomic DNA was isolated from every sorted fraction and measured by UV absorbance on a Nanodrop 2000c.

Here the chain combines TRBV15 and TRBJ1-2; tentative D gene TRBD1, with 6 bases matching. This sequence originates from a man between 18 and 29 years old in good health. Some clones in this sample may be carry-over from other donors' samples. The specimen was memory CD4+ T cells from PBMCs. In light of the paper, this sample's cell subset or site label describes: CD45RA-negative fraction. CDR3 sequence: CATSRGHQGRSGYTF. In nucleotides, the sequence is TGTGCCACCAGCAGAGGGCATCAGGGGCGGAGTGGCTACACCTTC. The CDR3 plus the reference TRBV15 and TRBJ1-2 genes for the other parts give the full variable domain: DAMVIQNPRYQVTQFGKPVTLSCSQTLNHNVMYWYQQKSSQAPKLLFHYYDKDFNNEADTPDNFQSRRPNTSFCFLDIRSPGLGDTAMYLCATSRGHQGRSGYTFGSGTRLTVV.